This TCR beta chain was sequenced in a study of Ad26.COV2.S vaccination and SARS-CoV-2 variants. Whole-study findings and limits: Breadth of non-spike TCRs did not differ between vaccinees and placebo recipients.

Sequencing used immunoSEQ multiplex PCR; TCRdb keeps in-frame clones, though not all of them. The sample gives 360,000 or so clones, around 87% of which show up once; 3.4% is in the top ten. Specified treatment: roughly 18 received Ad26.COV2.S at low or high dose, single or two shots; about 5 received placebo; per-sample allocation not given. Sample collection was performed on day 63 after the first vaccine or placebo injection. Worth noting for this clone: What it binds is not known.

Germline V gene sequence: CDR1 SGDLS, CDR2 YYNGEE. This CDR3 is 13 amino acids long. Trimming removed 4 bases from V and 5 bases from J, with 10 bases in between. The starting material was peripheral blood, obtained in a trial of Ad26.COV2.S vaccine versus placebo. The J gene is TRBJ2-1, the V gene TRBV9; the D gene is possibly TRBD1 (5 bases). The clonotype was recovered from a person between 18 and 65 years old who received the Ad26.COV2.S COVID-19 vaccine or a placebo. This CDR3 reads CASSPDSDNEQFF. The CDR3 nucleotides read TGTGCCAGCAGCCCCGACAGCGACAATGAGCAGTTCTTC.